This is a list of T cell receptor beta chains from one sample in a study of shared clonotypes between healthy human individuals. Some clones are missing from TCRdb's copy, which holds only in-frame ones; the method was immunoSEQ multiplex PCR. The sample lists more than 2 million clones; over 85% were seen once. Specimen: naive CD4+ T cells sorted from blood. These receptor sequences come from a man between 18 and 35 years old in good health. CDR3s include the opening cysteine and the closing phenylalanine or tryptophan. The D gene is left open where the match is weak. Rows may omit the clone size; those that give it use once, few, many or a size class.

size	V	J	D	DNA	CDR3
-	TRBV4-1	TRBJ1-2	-	TGCGCCAGCAGCCAAGGGGCAGGGTCTAACTATGGCTACACCTTC	CASSQGAGSNYGYTF
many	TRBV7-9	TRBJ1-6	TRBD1	TGTGCCAGCAGCCTCCCAGGGGGTTCACCCCTCCACTTT	CASSLPGGSPLHF
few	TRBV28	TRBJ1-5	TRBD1	TGTGCCAGCAGCCAGATTGACAGGGACAATCAGCCCCAGCATTTT	CASSQIDRDNQPQHF
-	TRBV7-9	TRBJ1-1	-	TGTGCCAGCAGCCCCCAGGGAAGGGCTGAAGCTTTCTTT	CASSPQGRAEAFF
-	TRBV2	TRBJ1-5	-	TGTGCCAGCCGTCTTTTGCGGAATTCCAATCAGCCCCAGCATTTT	CASRLLRNSNQPQHF
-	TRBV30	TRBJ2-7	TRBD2	TGTGCCTGGAGACCAGCGGGAGGGAAACCCGAGCAGTACTTC	CAWRPAGGKPEQYF
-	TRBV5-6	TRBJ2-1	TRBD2	TGTGCCAGCGTCAGCGGGAGATACAATGAGCAGTTCTTC	CASVSGRYNEQFF
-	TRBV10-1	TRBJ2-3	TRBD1	TGCGCCAGCTCCCCGGGACAGGGAAGAGATACGCAGTATTTT	CASSPGQGRDTQYF
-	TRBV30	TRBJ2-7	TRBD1	TGTGCCTGGTGCGAAGGACAGGGTCTCGAGCAGTACTTC	CAWCEGQGLEQYF
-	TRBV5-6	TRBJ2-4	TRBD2	TGTGCCAGCAGCTTGAGACTAGCGGGATACAAAAACATTCAGTACTTC	CASSLRLAGYKNIQYF
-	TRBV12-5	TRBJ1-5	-	TGTGCTAGTGGTTCGGGACCGTTTAGCAATCAGCCCCAGCATTTT	CASGSGPFSNQPQHF
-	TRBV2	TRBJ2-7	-	TGTGCCAGCAGTGAACAGGGGAGGGCCTACGAGCAGTACTTC	CASSEQGRAYEQYF
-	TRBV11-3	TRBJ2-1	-	TGTGCCAGTCAGGCGAACCGGGTATTCTTC	CASQANRVFF